A single sample gave rise to the 31 T cell receptor beta chains below, sequenced in a study of T cell repertoires in cytomegalovirus infection. TCRdb itself ran the reads through MiXCR, one entry per CDR3 protein. The table has 500,000 or so distinct CDR3 sequences, 16% seen once. The specimen was CD8+ T cells from PBMCs. All receptors come from a human donor in good health (CMV status not recorded). Some clones in this sample may be carry-over from other donors' samples.

This clonotype was observed a few times. V usage is TRBV27 and J usage is TRBJ1-2; D is possibly TRBD1 (5 bases). V lost 3 bases, J lost 4 bases, and 9 bases lay in between. Germline V lookup: CDR1 MNHEY, CDR2 SMNVEV (reference sequence). The CDR3 loop spans 13 amino acids. The DNA for the CDR3 is TGTGCCAGCAGTTTGACAGTCAGCTATGGCTACACCTTC. This encodes CASSLTVSYGYTF.

In this sample, this clonotype turned up many times. This sequence joins TRBV7-8 and TRBJ1-6; TRBD1 aligns across 7 bases. The germline gives CDR1 SGHVS, CDR2 FQNEAQ. The CDR3 runs 20 residues. V was clipped by 0 bases and J by 4 bases; unmatched bases: 15. The CDR3 bases are TGTGCCAGCAGCTTAGCGCTAATCGGGGGGACAGAATTTTATAATTCACCCCTCCACTTT. It specifies CASSLALIGGTEFYNSPLHF.

The CDR3 DNA reads TGTGCCAGCAGCCAGGAGGGGGGCGGTACCGGGGAGCTGTTTTTT. Translated, it gives CASSQEGGGTGELFF. J is TRBJ2-2 and V is TRBV3-1; TRBD1 or TRBD2 may be the D gene (6 bases each). CDR1 is LGHDT, CDR2 YNNKEL, per germline (reference sequence). The V gene lost 3 bases and the J gene lost 5 bases, with 13 bases spanning the gap. The CDR3 runs to 15 residues.

This clonotype was detected ten times or more. The rearrangement uses TRBV7-9 and TRBJ2-5; perhaps D is TRBD1 or TRBD2 (6 bases each). The V and J ends lost 6 bases and 5 bases respectively, with 16 bases between them. CDR1 is SEHNR, CDR2 FQNEAQ, per germline (reference sequence). This CDR3 has 14 amino acids. CDR3 protein: CASSLSGAGETQYF. The CDR3 DNA reads as TGTGCCAGCAGTTTATCGGGGGCCGGGGAGACCCAGTACTTC.

This clonotype was counted ten times or more. The V and J genes are TRBV4-1 and TRBJ1-1; D possibly corresponds to TRBD1 (5 bases). The V gene lost 2 bases and the J gene lost 0 bases, with 13 bases spanning the gap. This CDR3 has 16 residues. Germline values: CDR1 MGHRA, CDR2 YSYEKL. The CDR3, as DNA: TGCGCCAGCAGCCAAACCATGACAGAAATGAACACTGAAGCTTTCTTT. This translates into CASSQTMTEMNTEAFF.

In this sample, this clonotype turned up once. The CDR3 does not close with the conserved phenylalanine or tryptophan, likely indicating a read error. J is TRBJ1-2 and V is TRBV7-2, with 7 bases aligning to TRBD1. CDR3 length equals 19 residues. CDR1 is SGHTA and CDR2 is FQGNSA in the germline V gene. The CDR3 loop reads CARSLGDFTPTGLGSGYTL. In DNA, the CDR3 is TGTGCCAGAAGCTTAGGGGACTTCACTCCGACAGGGTTGGGTAGTGGCTACACCTTA.

This clonotype was seen more than once but under ten times. The rearrangement links TRBV19 to TRBJ2-7; a possible D gene is TRBD2 (5 bases). CDR3 size: 14 residues. V lost 5 bases to trimming and J lost 2 bases, with 13 bases between them. The germline CDR1 and CDR2 sequences are LNHDA and SQIVND (reference sequence). The CDR3, as DNA: TGTGCCAGTAGTGTACCGGGGTCCACCTACGAGCAGTACTTC. This gives the protein CASSVPGSTYEQYF.

The sample holds one count of this clonotype. The chain recombines TRBV4-1 with TRBJ1-1; tentative D call: TRBD1 (5 bases). CDR3 size: 16 residues. Trimming removed 2 bases from V and 10 bases from J, with 23 bases in between. Germline assignment: CDR1 MGHRA and CDR2 YSYEKL. Here the CDR3 reads CASSQSGGGSYNVAFF. For the CDR3, the DNA is TGCGCCAGCAGCCAAAGTGGGGGAGGCAGCTACAACGTAGCTTTCTTT.

This clonotype was picked up a small number of times. The chain joins TRBV5-5 to TRBJ1-1; 7 bases match TRBD1. This CDR3 contains 16 residues. Per germline, CDR1 SGHKS and CDR2 YYEKEE (reference sequence). J was trimmed by 1 base and V by 0 bases; bases with no gene match: 6. The CDR3 sequence is CASSLVEGATNTEAFF. The CDR3 DNA is TGTGCCAGCAGCTTGGTAGAGGGGGCGACGAACACTGAAGCTTTCTTT.

This clonotype showed up just a few times. The chain is built from TRBV3-1 and TRBJ1-1; weak D call: TRBD1 (6 bases). Germline-derived CDR1 and CDR2 are LGHDT and YNNKEL (reference sequence). CDR3 length equals 15 residues. Trimming took off 4 bases at V and 3 bases at J, with 15 bases between the two ends. In DNA, the CDR3 is TGTGCCAGCAGCCCGCCTTGGGGGGCGGACACTGAAGCTTTCTTT. This sequence encodes CASSPPWGADTEAFF.

The chain recombines TRBV5-1 with TRBJ2-7, with 8 bases aligning to TRBD2. This CDR3 has 16 amino acids. The junction had 8 bases not matched to a gene; V was cut back by 0 bases and J by 3 bases. Germline V CDR1 and CDR2: SGHRS, YFSETQ. As DNA, the CDR3 is TGCGCCAGCAGCTTGGGAGGTAGCCTAGCGGGCTACGAGCAGTACTTC. Translation: CASSLGGSLAGYEQYF.

Comment on this clonotype: Given a much more abundant clone one base away, this may be a read error. The chain couples TRBV7-9 to TRBJ2-3, with D possibly being TRBD2 (6 bases). The CDR3 extends over 15 amino acids. The germline V and J ends were trimmed by 5 bases and 6 bases, with 18 bases remaining between them. Germline V gene sequence: CDR1 SEHNR, CDR2 FQNEAQ (reference sequence). Here the CDR3 reads CASSATGGVVDTQYF. The DNA for the CDR3 is TGTGCCAGCAGCGCGACTGGCGGGGTGGTCGATACGCAGTATTTT.

This clonotype showed up just a few times. The chain uses TRBV10-3 and TRBJ1-1, with D possibly TRBD1 on 5 matching bases. The CDR3 has 14 residues. In germline, CDR1 is ENHRY, CDR2 SYGVKD. The V end was cut by 4 bases, the J end by 2 bases, with 11 bases between. The CDR3 coding sequence is TGTGCCATCAGTGGAGAGGGGCTCAACACTGAAGCTTTCTTT. It yields the protein CAISGEGLNTEAFF.

This clonotype was detected only a few times. The V and J genes are TRBV18 and TRBJ2-1; TRBD1 is a possible D gene (5 bases). Trimming removed 0 bases from V and 1 base from J, with 13 bases in between. This CDR3 contains 17 residues. Per germline, CDR1 KGHSH and CDR2 LQKENI. The CDR3 loop is CASSPPIGVRSYNEQFF. In DNA, the CDR3 is TGTGCCAGCTCACCACCAATAGGGGTTCGGTCCTACAATGAGCAGTTCTTC.

This clonotype was observed a few times. This sequence joins TRBV4-2 and TRBJ2-7, with a weak D call TRBD2 (6 bases). Trimming removed 1 base from V and 3 bases from J, with 10 bases in between. CDR1 and CDR2 from the germline V gene are LGHNA and YNFKEQ. CDR3 length: 14 residues. The DNA for the CDR3 is TGTGCCAGCAGCCAAGGTTATAGCGGCTACGAGCAGTACTTC. Encoded protein: CASSQGYSGYEQYF.

This clonotype showed up many times. V usage is TRBV6-6 and J usage is TRBJ1-1, with 8 bases matching TRBD1. The CDR3 is 16 amino acids. V gave up 6 bases and J gave up 3 bases; unmatched junction bases: 12. Germline V CDR1 and CDR2: MNHNY, SVGAGI (reference sequence). The DNA for the CDR3 is TGTGCCAGCAGGGCCCCAGGGGGCGCGTGGGACACTGAAGCTTTCTTT. This gives the protein CASRAPGGAWDTEAFF.

This clonotype was recorded many times. The chain couples TRBV7-8 to TRBJ2-3, with a weak D call TRBD1 (6 bases). This CDR3 has 12 amino acids. Per the germline V gene, CDR1 is SGHVS and CDR2 is FQNEAQ. Trimming stripped 5 bases from V and 6 bases from J, with 9 bases between. The CDR3 here is CASSIDRDTQYF. Written as DNA, the CDR3 is TGTGCCAGCAGCATAGACAGGGATACGCAGTATTTT.

This clonotype was seen repeatedly, ten times or more. J is TRBJ2-1 and V is TRBV7-8; tentative D call: TRBD1 (6 bases). CDR1 is SGHVS and CDR2 is FQNEAQ in the germline V gene. The V end lost 1 base, the J end lost 5 bases, and 9 bases lay between the germline ends. The CDR3 has 14 residues. CDR3 sequence (DNA): TGTGCCAGCAGCTTAGGGGCAGGGGACAATGAGCAGTTCTTC. Its protein is CASSLGAGDNEQFF.

Regarding this clonotype: The junction departs from the called germline gene at one end, perhaps through a read error. The V call is TRBV14, the J call TRBJ2-7; tentatively, D is TRBD1 (6 bases). The CDR3 length is 14 residues. Per the germline V gene, CDR1 is SGHDN and CDR2 is FVKESK. DNA of the CDR3: TGTGCCAGCAGCCTCCGTGGGACAAGCTACGATCAGTACTTC. Its translation: CASSLRGTSYDQYF.

This chain links TRBV5-1 with TRBJ1-4; tentative D call: TRBD1 (5 bases). The CDR3 is 15 residues long. V was cut by 3 bases and J by 0 bases, with 9 bases left in between. Germline V lookup: CDR1 SGHRS, CDR2 YFSETQ. CDR3: CASSSGESTNEKLFF. For the CDR3, the DNA is TGCGCCAGCAGCTCGGGGGAATCAACTAATGAAAAACTGTTTTTT.

This clonotype has a count of ten or more. The rearrangement links TRBV10-3 to TRBJ2-5, with TRBD2 matching 10 bases. Germline V gene sequence: CDR1 ENHRY, CDR2 SYGVKD. The CDR3 contains 18 residues. V was pared by 3 bases and J by 2 bases, with 12 bases of the junction left unmatched. CDR3 sequence: CAISDPTLAGDWQETQYF. CDR3 in DNA: TGTGCCATCAGTGACCCGACCCTAGCGGGAGATTGGCAAGAGACCCAGTACTTC.

In this sample, this clonotype turned up a few times. The chain couples TRBV25-1 to TRBJ1-1, with no clear D. V was shortened by 2 bases and J by 3 bases, with 7 bases between the two germline ends. The CDR3 spans 13 residues. The germline V gene encodes CDR1 MGHDK and CDR2 SYGVNS. CDR3 residues: CASSEIWDTEAFF. The CDR3 DNA follows: TGTGCCAGCAGTGAAATTTGGGACACTGAAGCTTTCTTT.

On this clonotype itself: This CDR3 is missing its conserved last phenylalanine or tryptophan, likely due to a read error. The chain joins TRBV27 to TRBJ1-2; 7 bases fit TRBD1. Trimming at V came to 3 bases and at J to 5 bases, leaving 6 bases not matched to a gene. CDR3 size: 14 residues. Per the germline V gene, CDR1 is MNHEY and CDR2 is SMNVEV (reference sequence). The CDR3 here is CASSLTGSPYGYTL. The CDR3 DNA follows: TGTGCCAGCAGTTTGACAGGGTCCCCATATGGCTACACCTTA.

This clonotype was detected only a few times. The chain has TRBV29-1 and TRBJ2-1, with 11 bases matching TRBD1. Germline V gene sequence: CDR1 SQVTM, CDR2 ANQGSEA. Trimming took 1 base from V and 1 from J; bases not matched to a gene: 6. The CDR3 covers 17 residues. CDR3 nucleotides: TGCAGCGTTGAAGGGACAGGGGGCGATAGGTCCTACAATGAGCAGTTCTTC. Its protein product is CSVEGTGGDRSYNEQFF.

This clonotype was seen only a few times. The V and J genes are TRBV7-9 and TRBJ1-2; D possibly corresponds to TRBD1 (6 bases). The V and J ends lost 4 bases and 8 bases respectively, with 14 bases between them. CDR3 length: 13 residues. Germline V gives CDR1 SEHNR, CDR2 FQNEAQ (reference sequence). This CDR3 is CASSSWGQSGYTF. In DNA form, the CDR3 reads TGTGCCAGCAGCTCCTGGGGGCAGTCCGGCTACACCTTC.

CDR3 bases: TGTGCCAGCAGTTCCCTTTCCGGGACAGGGTACGACGAGCAGTACTTC. It codes for CASSSLSGTGYDEQYF. The V and J genes are TRBV28 and TRBJ2-7; TRBD1 aligns across 9 bases. The germline CDR1 and CDR2 sequences are MDHEN and SYDVKM. The CDR3 length is 16 residues. V trimming: 4 bases; J trimming: 5 bases; junction bases outside the gene matches: 12.

The J gene is TRBJ1-4, the V gene TRBV7-9; TRBD1 might be the D (5 bases). The CDR3 length is 16 residues. Germline-derived CDR1 and CDR2 are SEHNR and FQNEAQ (reference sequence). V was cut by 5 bases and J by 7 bases, with 20 bases left in between. The CDR3 DNA reads TGTGCCAGCAGCCCCCAACCGGTCATGGGGGGTGAAAAACTGTTTTTT. Translating gives CASSPQPVMGGEKLFF.

This clonotype was picked up many times. This rearrangement joins TRBV12-3 or TRBV12-4 to TRBJ1-1; perhaps TRBD1 as D (6 bases). V lost 6 bases, J lost 4 bases, and 12 bases lay in between. CDR3 length: 13 residues. The CDR3 reads CASSSTGRTEAFF. In nucleotides, the CDR3 is TGTGCCAGCAGCTCGACAGGCCGCACTGAAGCTTTCTTT.

Regarding this clonotype: It may be a read error: a sequence one base away is much more abundant. The chain is built from TRBV12-3 or TRBV12-4 and TRBJ2-7; 11 bases are shared with TRBD2. The V segment lost 7 bases and the J segment 9 bases; nucleotides outside the gene matches: 14. The CDR3 is 15 amino acids. CDR3 in amino acids: CASTNSRLAGNGQYF. CDR3 nucleotide sequence: TGTGCCAGCACCAATTCGAGACTAGCGGGGAACGGGCAGTACTTC.

This clonotype was counted at least ten times. J is TRBJ1-4 and V is TRBV7-6; the D is unclear. The CDR3 is made up of 15 amino acids. Germline V gives CDR1 SGHVS, CDR2 FNYEAQ. With 6 bases removed from V and 5 bases from J, the gap between germline ends came to 16 bases. CDR3 residues: CASSSRGFGNEKLFF. In nucleotides, the CDR3 is TGTGCCAGCAGTTCGAGAGGGTTCGGGAATGAAAAACTGTTTTTT. The entire variable domain, with the rest obtained from reference TRBV7-6 and TRBJ1-4, is as follows: GAGVSQSPRYKVTKRGQDVALRCDPISGHVSLYWYRQALGQGPEFLTYFNYEAQQDKSGLPNDRFSAERPEGSISTLTIQRTEQRDSAMYRCASSSRGFGNEKLFFGSGTQLSVL.

V usage is TRBV27 and J usage is TRBJ1-2; TRBD1 matches at 7 bases. V gave up 2 bases and J gave up 4 bases; unmatched junction bases: 13. Germline V gene sequence: CDR1 MNHEY, CDR2 SMNVEV (reference sequence). This CDR3 region has 17 residues. CDR3 residues: CASSLGGQIPAGYGYTF. The CDR3 bases are TGTGCCAGCAGTTTAGGGGGACAGATCCCCGCGGGCTATGGCTACACCTTC.